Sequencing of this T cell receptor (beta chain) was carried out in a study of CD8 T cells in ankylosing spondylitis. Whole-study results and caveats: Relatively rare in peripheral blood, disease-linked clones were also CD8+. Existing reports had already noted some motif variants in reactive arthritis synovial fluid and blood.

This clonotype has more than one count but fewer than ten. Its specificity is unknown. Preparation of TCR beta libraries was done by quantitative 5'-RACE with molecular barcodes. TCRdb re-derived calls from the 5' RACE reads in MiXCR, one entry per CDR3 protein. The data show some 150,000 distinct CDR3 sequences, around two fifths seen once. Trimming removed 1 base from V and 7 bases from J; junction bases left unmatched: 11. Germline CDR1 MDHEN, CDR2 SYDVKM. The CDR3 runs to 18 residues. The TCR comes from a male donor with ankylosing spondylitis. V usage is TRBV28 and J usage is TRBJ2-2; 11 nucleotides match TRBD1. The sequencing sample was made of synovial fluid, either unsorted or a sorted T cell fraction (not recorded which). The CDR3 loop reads CASSLSGTGGFLGGELFF. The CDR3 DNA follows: TGTGCCAGCAGTTTATCGGGGACAGGGGGTTTTCTTGGCGGGGAGCTGTTTTTT.